This is a list of T cell receptor beta chains from one sample in a study of blood T cell repertoires in COVID-19. Assay used: immunoSEQ multiplex PCR; TCRdb lists only in-frame clones, some missing. The repertoire consists of roughly 220,000 clones, with 75% to 90% occurring once and the leading ten covering roughly 3%. The sequenced material came from PBMCs or T cells enriched from blood (not recorded which). These receptors were collected from a woman aged 18-29 years in a cohort exposed to, infected with or recovered from COVID-19 (not recorded which). The CDR3 runs from the conserved cysteine through the conserved F or W. D genes are given only for firm matches. A row's size may be missing; if present it is once, few, many or a size class.

abundance,d_gene,j_gene,v_gene,len,CDR3nt,CDR3aa
-,-,TRBJ1-1,TRBV28,16,TGTGCCACTGACACTCCGTACATTCGAAGCGGCACTGAAGCTTTCTTT,CATDTPYIRSGTEAFF
-,TRBD1,TRBJ2-1,TRBV7-3,16,TGTGCCAGCAGCTTGTCTCGGTGGACAGGGGAAGGTGAGCAGTTCTTC,CASSLSRWTGEGEQFF
-,-,TRBJ1-1,TRBV18,14,TGTGCCAGCTCACCCACACCCCAGGCGACTGAAGCTTTCTTT,CASSPTPQATEAFF
-,-,TRBJ2-7,TRBV27,14,TGTGCCAGCAGCCGCCCCGCAGCGGGCTACGAGCAGTACTTC,CASSRPAAGYEQYF
once,-,TRBJ1-6,TRBV6-5,16,TGTGCCAGCAGTTACTCCGGCGGGGGGCAGGATTCACCCCTCCACTTT,CASSYSGGGQDSPLHF
few,TRBD2,TRBJ2-2,TRBV5-1,17,TGCGCCAGCAGTCGGACTAGCGGGGGGCCAGGCACCGGGGAGCTGTTTTTT,CASSRTSGGPGTGELFF
-,TRBD1,TRBJ1-2,TRBV6-5,14,TGTGCCAGCAGTCCCCAGGGGGGTAGCTATGGCTACACCTTC,CASSPQGGSYGYTF
-,-,TRBJ2-1,TRBV28,16,TGTGCCAGCAGTCGGGCAGGGGTGGGGTCCTACAATGAGCAGTTCTTC,CASSRAGVGSYNEQFF
-,-,TRBJ1-1,TRBV28,13,TGTGCCAGCAGTCCTCGACAGGACCAAAAAGCTTTCTTT,CASSPRQDQKAFF
-,-,TRBJ2-6,TRBV9,15,TGTGCCAGCAGCGATCAGTACTCTGGGGCCAACGTCCTGACTTTC,CASSDQYSGANVLTF
-,-,TRBJ2-1,TRBV19,13,TGTGCCAGTAGTCCAGGATGGCACAATGAGCAGTTCTTC,CASSPGWHNEQFF
-,-,TRBJ2-7,TRBV19,14,TGTGCCAGTAGTATAGTCGACAGAACCTACGAGCAGTACTTC,CASSIVDRTYEQYF
-,-,TRBJ1-2,TRBV29-1,12,TGCAGCGTTGACAGGGATAACTATGGCTACACCTTC,CSVDRDNYGYTF
-,TRBD1,TRBJ1-6,TRBV15,20,TGTGCCACCAGCAGATTCTCTCCCGGGACAGGGGCGCTATATGATTCACCCCTCCACTTT,CATSRFSPGTGALYDSPLHF
-,TRBD1,TRBJ1-5,TRBV7-8,16,TGTGCCAGCAGCTCCGGTGGGACAGCTAGCAATCAGCCCCAGCATTTT,CASSSGGTASNQPQHF
-,TRBD1,TRBJ1-1,TRBV10-3,16,TGTGCCATCAGAGATCCCCCGGGACAGGTGAACACTGAAGCTTTCTTT,CAIRDPPGQVNTEAFF
-,TRBD1,TRBJ2-3,TRBV28,16,TGTGCCAGCAGACTGACCGCGGGACAGGGGGGTGGTACGCAGTATTTT,CASRLTAGQGGGTQYF
-,-,TRBJ1-1,TRBV5-1,14,TGCGCCAGCAGCTTGGTGGGGCTCGACACTGAAGCTTTCTTT,CASSLVGLDTEAFF